The table lists the clone carrying this T cell receptor beta chain with a count of one. Compared with germline, one end of the junction differs, possibly owing to a read error. The sample belongs to a study of graft-versus-host responses after intestinal transplantation. Assay: immunoSEQ multiplex PCR; the TCRdb copy retains only in-frame clones and omits some. Found here are 50,000 or so clones, around 93% of them singletons; the top ten hold more than 4.5%. Germline V lookup: CDR1 SGHNT, CDR2 YENEEA. The CDR3 contains 15 residues. This sequence was found in a human patient who received an intestinal transplant, so some T cells may come from the graft donor. Sequencing was performed on PBMCs, taken 750 to 800 days after a first intestinal transplant, on the day of a second. The rearrangement joins TRBV11-3 to TRBJ2-5; either TRBD1 or TRBD2 may supply D (5 bases each). CDR3 bases: TGTGCCAGCAGCTTAGGGCCAGGGAAGGGAGAGGCCCAGTACTTC. Protein product: CASSLGPGKGEAQYF.